This TCR beta chain was documented in a study of cytomegalovirus exposure and HLA in healthy donors (TCRdb year 2017). With respect to the entire study: In an earlier analysis of 587 of the donors, 276 Gb of sequence data and 100 million or so unique TCR beta sequences from about 179 million T cells were reported. Roughly 5 DR-DQ haplotypes were handled as single units for association and clustering, since linkage in the cohort was strong. In an earlier analysis of several hundred of the donors, high-throughput TCR beta sequencing was used to judge whether each TCR beta V gene segment behaved as functional or pseudogenic. HLA typing included class I and class II loci at four-digit resolution. To predict cytomegalovirus infection status, the study brought together high-throughput TCR immunosequencing, statistical association of individual TCRs with disease status, and machine learning. The study aimed to test whether cataloging public T cell receptors could reveal signatures of past pathogen exposure. Besides the first cohort of roughly 640 subjects, a separate validation cohort made up of 120 different subjects was used. A later analysis re-examined previously published TCR beta repertoires from just over 650 donors and added high-resolution HLA genotyping to investigate patterns of TCR occurrence. Across 398 genotyped donors of the cohort, an average of approximately 220,000 unique TCR beta nucleotide sequences per donor were sequenced, and roughly 17% of those sequences were non-productive. Among the roughly 400 genotyped donors, roughly 80% belonged to the genetic ancestry cluster associated with self-reported Caucasian donors. The study used immunosequencing to profile the T cell repertoires of several hundred subjects and linked those repertoires to cytomegalovirus serostatus. Every repertoire in the discovery cohort had been generated on one and the same sequencing platform. Donor age, sex, ethnicity and CMV serostatus were collected together with the repertoire data. Rather than using new phenotypic data, the later analysis identified candidate immune exposures from TCR beta sequences and from how often those sequences occurred across donors. About 280 gigabases of sequencing data and around 85 million unique TCR sequences made up an early release that covered several hundred HLA-typed donors. A later genetic analysis took genome-wide SNP genotypes for 398 of the 666 donors and used that subset as a discovery cohort. The number of typed donors differed by locus: about 620-640 for A, B, C, DRB1 and DQB1; 522 for DQA1; over 600 for DPA1; and around 450 for DPB1.

Study-wide findings and limitations: In both the original and validation cohorts, the classifier was reported to diagnose cytomegalovirus status with high specificity and sensitivity. Because HLA typing was unavailable for some donors at each locus, only the typed subset was used in association tests. Most TCR sequences were observed very rarely across donors, whereas some public TCRs were present in many individuals. In an earlier analysis of some 540 of the donors, most TCR beta V segments appeared in productive rearrangements about 90% or about 30% of the time, broadly matching IMGT annotations. In a later analysis, HLA-associated TCR beta chains showed more clonal expansion and lower generation probabilities than non-associated chains that were equally common. A later analysis associated 15,000 to 20,000 TCR beta sequences with specific HLA alleles at a false discovery rate of 0.05. Sequencing depth was assumed to be roughly uniform across donors in the presence/absence analyses, though that assumption may not hold. Because counts were too low, approximately 18 rarely observed V segments, including chromosome 9 orphons, were excluded from the earlier analysis of 587 of the donors. In a later analysis, TCR association rates were found to vary across HLA loci, with the most associated TCRs seen for DRB1 alleles and the fewest for HLA-C alleles. A further reported finding was that TCR beta sequences accurately predicted the HLA-A and HLA-B alleles for most subjects in the first cohort. Three of the identified cytomegalovirus-associated TCR beta chains were confirmed in vitro to be specific for cytomegalovirus antigens. In the study, some 160 TCR beta chains were listed as associated with cytomegalovirus. Immune exposure information for the cohort was limited to CMV serostatus. This cohort had only TCR beta chains sequenced, and the lack of alpha or paired-chain data limited which features could be detected. Linkage disequilibrium might explain the correlated functional status among segregating V segments, but an unknown experimental factor could not be ruled out. A cluster of highly shared sequence variants was judged likely to represent a technical artifact of the sequencing pipeline. Some IMGT-functional V segments, including TRBV6-2 and TRBV6-3, could not be distinguished by the 87-base-pair reads and were therefore excluded. In a later genetic analysis, a missense DCLRE1C variant was associated with V-gene and J-gene trimming of TCR beta chains, and the association was replicated in an independent cohort. Several of the top co-occurrence clusters appeared to be linked to parvovirus B19, influenza, CMV and Epstein-Barr virus, according to a later analysis. A later genetic analysis reported fewer N-insertions in productive TCRs among donors in an Asian-associated ancestry cluster than the approximately 670-donor mean. The authors suggested that the approach could potentially be extended to other disease states and immunological phenotypes. Most CMV-associated TCR beta chains appeared to be HLA-restricted in a later analysis, and the HLA associations seemed to be driven largely by CMV exposure. Strong co-occurrence of HLA alleles, especially DR and DQ, made assigning TCR associations to individual alleles difficult.

Looking up the germline V gene yields CDR1 MDHEN and CDR2 SYDVKM. Trimming takes 10 bases from V and 2 bases from J, and the germline ends sit 17 bases apart. From the cysteine up to the phenylalanine, the CDR3 has a length of 14 residues. The sequence is cut down to CDR3 DNA, 42 bases in frame from base 1. The library was generated by the immunoSEQ multiplex PCR assay. The multiplex PCR relied on a mix of 60 forward primers for TCR Vbeta segments and 13 reverse primers for TCR Jbeta segments. The CDR3 region of rearranged TCR beta genes was amplified from genomic DNA with a multiplex PCR assay. Amplified TCR beta libraries were sequenced as 87-base-pair reads on the Illumina HiSeq System. For the original study's pipeline: A later analysis counted approximately 74 million unique TCR beta chains across the 550 to 700 repertoires, and 10 million to 12 million of these chains were shared by at least two donors. Raw reads were error-corrected and collapsed into unique sequences by a nearest-neighbor algorithm in which closely related sequences were merged to remove PCR and sequencing errors. V, D and J gene segments were assigned by aligning CDR3 sequences to IMGT reference sequences. For a sequence to be retained, a match of at least six nucleotides was required to both a V gene segment and a J gene segment. A rearrangement counted as productive if the CDR3 had no stop codons and remained in frame with V and J, and every other rearrangement counted as non-productive. Following IMGT convention, CDR3 was defined as the stretch from the second conserved V-encoded cysteine to the conserved J-encoded phenylalanine. In an earlier analysis of approximately 500 of the donors, sequences lacking an unambiguous match to a single V gene segment were excluded. In an earlier analysis of almost 600 of the donors, a V segment was called functional when productive rearrangements were above 56.7%, and segregating when the standard deviation between donors exceeded 5%. A statistical classification framework was built for diagnosing cytomegalovirus status from the catalog of TCR beta chain sequences. A later analysis assigned V and J genes by comparing TCR nucleotide sequences with IMGT/GENE-DB human TR gene sequences. Using the TCRdist pipeline, a later analysis assigned CDR3 sequences along with most-parsimonious VDJ recombination scenarios. A later analysis defined each TCR beta chain by its CDR3 amino acid sequence plus V-gene family, and excluded reads lacking a unique V-gene family. As a way to deal with suspected cross-contamination and a sequencing artifact, a later analysis dropped 500 to 700 nucleotide sequences that were highly shared and had low generation probability. A later analysis calculated a clonal expansion index for each public chain from normalized within-repertoire ranks of inferred template counts. Generation probabilities in a later analysis came from a VDJ recombination model fitted to out-of-frame rearrangements, and those results were checked against IGoR. Hypergeometric tests were used in a later analysis to score TCR-TCR, TCR-HLA and TCR-CMV co-occurrence, with a repertoire-size bias correction applied to the TCR pairs. To estimate false discovery rates, a later analysis permuted the HLA or CMV assignments 20 times. A later analysis grouped co-occurring TCRs with DBSCAN, adding TCRdist sequence similarity when clustering within HLA-allele-positive subsets. Co-occurrence clustering excluded repertoires with fewer than 30,000 or more than 120,000 public chains, plus five with anomalous nucleotide sharing. What TCRdb holds here is the immuneACCESS table cut down to in-frame rearrangements. Part of the clones is not present; checked against another copy, under half of the missing clones reflect an unresolved V gene, and the others are unexplained. That table is the source of V, J and clone size, and D and trimming were worked out from the DNA. For this sample the table gives about 160,000 clones, of which 70% were detected only once. The ten most abundant clones make up about 4.5% of the sample.

The cohort was made up of approximately 670 healthy bone marrow donors. At the time of sampling, every cohort member was nominally healthy, though immune exposures that went unrecorded were likely present. The donor was CMV seropositive and belonged to the group of more than 250 seropositive cohort members. A peripheral blood sample was provided by each donor, and peripheral blood mononuclear cells were used for TCR beta sequencing. The Qiagen DNeasy Blood Extraction Kit was used to extract genomic DNA from the blood cell samples. As for this clone: This clone's antigen is unknown. The record has no base qualities; no much larger clone is one base away.

Here the chain combines TRBV28 and TRBJ1-1; no D gene is confidently identified. The source of this sequence is a man between 18 and 29 years old in good health and CMV-seropositive. Sequenced material: PBMCs. The CDR3 loop reads CATRPGTLNTEAFF. The nucleotide sequence reads as follows: TGTGCCACCCGCCCGGGAACCCTAAACACTGAAGCTTTCTTT.